This TCR beta chain was sequenced in a study of CD8 T cells in ankylosing spondylitis. Ten or more counts support this clonotype. Its antigen is unidentified. The CDR3 consists of 18 residues. The V and J ends lost 4 bases and 2 bases, in that order; junction bases with no gene match: 11. Germline V gene sequence: CDR1 LGHNA, CDR2 YNFKEQ. General study points: Apparently characteristic of ankylosing spondylitis blood was a TCR beta motif (fewer than ten highly homologous variants).

5'-RACE, quantitative and with molecular barcodes, yielded the TCR beta libraries. TCRdb processed the 5' RACE reads anew with MiXCR; each CDR3 protein has one entry. The profile covers more than 500,000 distinct CDR3 sequences, with about 5% appearing a single time and around 3.6% taken by the ten largest. The rearrangement uses TRBV4-2 and TRBJ2-5; 12 bases line up with TRBD2. Input material: blood, either unsorted or a sorted T cell fraction (not recorded which). This clonotype originated in a male donor with ankylosing spondylitis. The CDR3 DNA is TGTGCCAGCAGCCTTGCCGGGACTAGCGGGCCCCTTCAAGAGACCCAGTACTTC. It codes for CASSLAGTSGPLQETQYF.